This T cell receptor (beta chain) is drawn from a study of T cell responses to AZD1222 COVID-19 vaccine. Study-wide findings and caveats: Unmutated variant regions are reportedly targeted by nearly half of spike-specific TCRs. The donor cohort was predominantly white British with a female majority, and clonal diversity may have been underestimated. Baseline testing showed seropositivity in only a handful of AZD1222 recipients.

A word on this clone: Antigen unknown.

The assay was immunoSEQ multiplex PCR, and TCRdb's table has in-frame clones only and misses some. In the table there are over 150,000 clones, approximately 87% of which are singletons. V was pared by 0 bases and J by 8 bases, with 17 bases between. CDR3 size: 15 residues. Germline V gene lookup returns CDR1 SGHKS and CDR2 YYEKEE (reference sequence). The material sequenced was peripheral blood, taken on day 0 of MenACWY control vaccination. This chain uses TRBV5-5 with TRBJ1-1; no definite D call. The TCR sequence derives from an adult in good health. The CDR3 spells CASSLVVSEGLEAFF. DNA for the CDR3: TGTGCCAGCAGCTTGGTAGTCAGTGAGGGTCTGGAAGCTTTCTTT.